This entry describes one T cell receptor (beta chain). This sample is part of a study of blood T cells in healthy people across ages. V was trimmed by 4 bases and J by 2 bases, leaving 12 bases between them. The CDR3 sequence is 14 residues long. CDR1 SGHAT and CDR2 FQNNGV come from the germline V gene. The authors ran a second PCR of about 7 to 12 cycles using a sample-barcoded 5' primer and a J-beta primer mix. TCRdb itself ran the 5' RACE reads through MiXCR, one entry per CDR3 protein. The repertoire has 1.5 million to 2 million distinct CDR3 sequences, roughly 49% of them found once; the top ten carry more than 2%.

The receptor comes from a woman aged 35 to 49 in good health. This chain uses TRBV11-2 with TRBJ2-7, with D perhaps TRBD1 (6 bases). Material for sequencing was blood. The CDR3 coding sequence is TGTGCCAGCAGCTGGGGGCCGGGCCCCTACGAGCAGTACTTC. This sequence encodes CASSWGPGPYEQYF.